The present TCR beta chain was sequenced within a study of cytomegalovirus exposure and HLA in healthy donors. J was trimmed by 8 bases and V by 1 base; bases with no gene match: 10. The length of the CDR3 is 14 residues. Germline-derived CDR1 and CDR2 are SQVTM and ANQGSEA. PCR involved 60 Vbeta and 13 Jbeta primers. Assay used: immunoSEQ multiplex PCR; TCRdb lists only in-frame clones, some missing. The profile shows roughly 78,000 clones, about 60% of them singletons. This clone was detected a few times. The sequenced sample was PBMCs. The receptor's source is a man aged 25-45 years in good health and CMV-seropositive. The rearrangement links TRBV29-1 to TRBJ1-2, with 7 nucleotides matching TRBD1. CDR3 nucleotides: TGCAGCGTTGAAGTGGCGGACAGGATAAACGGCTACACCTTC. This sequence encodes CSVEVADRINGYTF.